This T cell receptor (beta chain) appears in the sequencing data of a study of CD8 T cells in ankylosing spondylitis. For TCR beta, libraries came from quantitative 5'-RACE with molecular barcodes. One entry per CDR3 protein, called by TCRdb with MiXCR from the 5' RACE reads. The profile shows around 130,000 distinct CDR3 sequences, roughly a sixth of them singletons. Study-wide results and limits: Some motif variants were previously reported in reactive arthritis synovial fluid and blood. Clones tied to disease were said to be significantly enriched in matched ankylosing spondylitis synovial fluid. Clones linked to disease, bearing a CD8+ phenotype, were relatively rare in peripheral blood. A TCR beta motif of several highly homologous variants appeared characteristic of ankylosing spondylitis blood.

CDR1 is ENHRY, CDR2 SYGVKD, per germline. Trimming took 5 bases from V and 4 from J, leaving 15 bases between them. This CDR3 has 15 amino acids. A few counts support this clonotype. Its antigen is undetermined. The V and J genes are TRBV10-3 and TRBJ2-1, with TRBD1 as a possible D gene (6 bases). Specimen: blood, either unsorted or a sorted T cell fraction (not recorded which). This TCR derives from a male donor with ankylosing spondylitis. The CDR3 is CAISPDSMGYNEQFF. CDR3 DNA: TGTGCCATCAGTCCGGACAGTATGGGGTACAATGAGCAGTTCTTC.